This passage covers 20 T cell receptor beta chains from one sample sequenced in a study of blood T cell repertoires in COVID-19. Produced via immunoSEQ multiplex PCR; TCRdb's table is partial and in-frame only. The sample has under 350,000 clones; around 83% are singletons. Material: peripheral blood. The receptors derive from a man aged 18 to 29 with active or convalescent COVID-19.

This sequence joins TRBV6-5 and TRBJ1-1; D ambiguous. V gave up 0 bases and J gave up 4 bases, with 6 bases separating them. The CDR3 contains 13 residues. Per the germline V gene, CDR1 is MNHEY and CDR2 is SVGAGI. CDR3 coding DNA: TGTGCCAGCAGTTACTCGAGAGGCACTGAAGCTTTCTTT. As protein: CASSYSRGTEAFF.

This clone was found once. This chain uses TRBV5-1 with TRBJ2-1; 10 bases fit TRBD1. Trimming cost V 4 bases and J 8 bases; bases outside gene matches: 9. Germline-derived CDR1 and CDR2 are SGHRS and YFSETQ. The CDR3 runs 15 residues. Here the CDR3 reads CASSTGRDRGDEQFF. CDR3 DNA: TGCGCCAGCAGCACGGGCCGGGACAGGGGAGATGAGCAGTTCTTC.

The chain combines TRBV9 with TRBJ1-1; no clear D. V was clipped by 3 bases and J by 1 base, with 4 bases between them. The CDR3 is made up of 12 amino acids. The V gene's germline CDR1 is SGDLS and CDR2 YYNGEE. Here the CDR3 reads CASSARNTEAFF. The CDR3 DNA reads TGTGCCAGCAGCGCGCGGAACACTGAAGCTTTCTTT.

J is TRBJ2-4 and V is TRBV27, with D possibly matching TRBD1 (5 bases). Trimming took off 7 bases at V and 9 bases at J, with 10 bases between the two ends. The CDR3 is 11 amino acids. Germline-derived CDR1 and CDR2 are MNHEY and SMNVEV (reference sequence). The CDR3 is CASIQGGIQYF. In nucleotides, the CDR3 is TGTGCCAGCATTCAGGGCGGCATTCAGTACTTC.

The gene calls are TRBV12-3 or TRBV12-4 and TRBJ1-3; D uncertain. The CDR3 runs 13 residues. V was trimmed by 6 bases and J by 0 bases, leaving 6 bases between them. The CDR3 is CASRGSSGNTIYF. The CDR3 DNA reads as TGTGCCAGCAGGGGGAGCTCTGGAAACACCATATATTTT.

This clone was recorded a few times. This chain connects TRBV9 to TRBJ1-1, with a weak D call TRBD1 (6 bases). Germline-derived CDR1 and CDR2 are SGDLS and YYNGEE. There are 14 residues in the CDR3. V lost 3 bases, J lost 1 base, and 10 bases lay in between. The CDR3 loop reads CASSGLGQNTEAFF. The CDR3 coding sequence is TGTGCCAGCAGCGGTCTGGGACAGAACACTGAAGCTTTCTTT. Full variable domain (outside the CDR3, taken from reference TRBV9 and TRBJ1-1): DSGVTQTPKHLITATGQRVTLRCSPRSGDLSVYWYQQSLDQGLQFLIQYYNGEERAKGNILERFSAQQFPDLHSELNLSSLELGDSALYFCASSGLGQNTEAFFGQGTRLTVV.

The chain couples TRBV19 to TRBJ2-2, with TRBD2 as a possible D gene (5 bases). Germline lookup yields CDR1 LNHDA and CDR2 SQIVND (reference sequence). The CDR3 is 16 residues long. V lost 1 base to trimming and J lost 5 bases, with 14 bases between them. The CDR3 nucleotides are TGTGCCAGTAGTATAGTGGAGGCCCCTTTGACCGGGGAGCTGTTTTTT. Its protein is CASSIVEAPLTGELFF.

The J gene is TRBJ2-2, the V gene TRBV20-1; D is unclear. From germline, CDR1 is DFQATT and CDR2 SNEGSKA (reference sequence). Trimming removed 3 bases from V and 2 bases from J, with 10 bases in between. The CDR3 covers 14 residues. This CDR3 reads CSASKSSNTGELFF. The CDR3 DNA follows: TGCAGTGCTAGTAAATCCTCTAACACCGGGGAGCTGTTTTTT.

This chain joins TRBV10-3 and TRBJ2-7; 8 nucleotides agree with TRBD2. The germline V gene has CDR1 ENHRY and CDR2 SYGVKD. V gave up 7 bases and J gave up 2 bases; unmatched junction bases: 13. The CDR3 covers 16 residues. CDR3 sequence: CAITGTKAGATYEQYF. CDR3 in DNA: TGTGCCATCACTGGGACGAAAGCGGGGGCCACCTACGAGCAGTACTTC.

This clone was detected ten times or more. The gene calls are TRBV5-4 and TRBJ1-4; TRBD1 matches 8 bases. Losses at the gene ends were 4 bases for V and 10 bases for J; bases not matched to a gene: 9. The V gene's germline CDR1 is SGHNT and CDR2 YYREEE (reference sequence). The CDR3 is made up of 14 amino acids. For the CDR3, the DNA is TGTGCCAGCAGCATTACAGGGGGGGACGGAAAACTGTTTTTT. Translation: CASSITGGDGKLFF.

This clone was recorded a few times. V usage is TRBV7-8 and J usage is TRBJ2-1, with TRBD2 as a possible D gene (5 bases). CDR3 length equals 16 residues. Trimming took 2 bases from V and 1 from J, leaving 12 bases between them. The germline gives CDR1 SGHVS, CDR2 FQNEAQ. CDR3 loop: CASSLTPAASYNEQFF. For the CDR3, the DNA is TGTGCCAGCAGCTTAACCCCAGCGGCATCCTACAATGAGCAGTTCTTC.

The chain combines TRBV19 with TRBJ1-5; 7 bases fit TRBD1. The CDR3 runs 15 residues. Looked up from germline, CDR1 is LNHDA and CDR2 is SQIVND (reference sequence). V lost 6 bases and J lost 4; bases outside the gene matches: 9. The DNA of the CDR3 is TGTGCCAGTAGGAAAACGACAGGGTCAAATCAGCCCCAGCATTTT. It codes for CASRKTTGSNQPQHF. Together with reference TRBV19 and TRBJ1-5, the CDR3 gives the full variable domain: DGGITQSPKYLFRKEGQNVTLSCEQNLNHDAMYWYRQDPGQGLRLIYYSQIVNDFQKGDIAEGYSVSREKKESFPLTVTSAQKNPTAFYLCASRKTTGSNQPQHFGDGTRLSIL.

This clone was detected a few times. The chain combines TRBV2 with TRBJ1-5; D remains unclear. The germline V gene encodes CDR1 SNHLY and CDR2 FYNNEI. The V end was cut by 2 bases, the J end by 12 bases, with 11 bases between. The CDR3 consists of 12 residues. The CDR3 sequence: CASSERENRQHF. DNA for the CDR3: TGTGCCAGCAGTGAAAGAGAAAACCGCCAGCATTTT.

In DNA, the CDR3 is TGTGCCAGCAGCTTGCACCGGGTCAGGGCTAACTATGGCTACACCTTC. Protein product: CASSLHRVRANYGYTF. J is TRBJ1-2 and V is TRBV7-9; tentative D call: TRBD1 (5 bases). V shed 3 bases and J shed 0 bases, with 14 bases lying between them. Per germline, CDR1 SEHNR and CDR2 FQNEAQ (reference sequence). The CDR3 runs to 16 residues.

The V call is TRBV7-2, the J call TRBJ2-3, with 10 bases lining up with TRBD2. V lost 4 bases to trimming and J lost 4 bases; unmatched junction nucleotides: 14. Germline V lookup: CDR1 SGHTA, CDR2 FQGNSA. The length of the CDR3 is 18 residues. CDR3 sequence reads: CASSSLPTASGGADTQYF. CDR3 in DNA: TGTGCCAGCAGCTCTCTCCCCACTGCTAGCGGGGGCGCAGATACGCAGTATTTT.

J is TRBJ2-2 and V is TRBV3-1 (or the pseudogene TRBV3-2); D is undetermined. The CDR3 runs 13 residues. Trimming left V 0 bases short and J 6 bases short, with 5 bases between. The germline V gene encodes CDR1 LGHDT and CDR2 YNNKEL (reference sequence). The DNA of the CDR3 is TGTGCCAGCAGCCAAGATCACTCCGGGGAGCTGTTTTTT. Translating it yields CASSQDHSGELFF.

DNA for the CDR3: TGTGCCAGCAGCGCAATCGGACAGCCCACAGATACGCAGTATTTT. The encoded protein is CASSAIGQPTDTQYF. V gene TRBV7-3 combines with J gene TRBJ2-3; D perhaps matches TRBD1 (6 bases). Between the trimmed V and J ends, which lost 5 bases and 2 bases, there was a span of 14 bases. Germline V lookup: CDR1 SGHTA, CDR2 FQGTGA. The CDR3 totals 15 residues.

The V and J genes are TRBV4-1 and TRBJ1-3, with TRBD1 matching over 10 bases. Germline V gene lookup returns CDR1 MGHRA and CDR2 YSYEKL. The CDR3 has 19 residues. With 1 base clipped from V and 1 base from J, the junction kept 10 bases outside the gene matches. The CDR3 DNA sequence: TGCGCCAGCAGCCAAGCCCGGGACAGGGGTCTGGGGTCTGGAAACACCATATATTTT. This sequence encodes CASSQARDRGLGSGNTIYF.

The V call is TRBV7-2, the J call TRBJ2-3; 7 nucleotides line up with TRBD2. The CDR3 runs 14 residues. J lost 4 bases, V lost 1 base, and 2 bases had no gene match. CDR1 and CDR2 (germline): SGHTA, FQGNSA. CDR3 region: CASSLEGGPDTQYF. The CDR3 DNA reads TGTGCCAGCAGCTTAGAGGGAGGGCCAGATACGCAGTATTTT.

This chain uses TRBV28 with TRBJ1-5; maybe TRBD1 (5 bases). This CDR3 has 13 residues. V gave up 7 bases and J gave up 7 bases, with 14 bases separating them. Germline V gives CDR1 MDHEN, CDR2 SYDVKM. This chain's CDR3 is CASNRQGWQPQHF. As DNA, the CDR3 is TGTGCCAGCAACAGGCAGGGTTGGCAGCCCCAGCATTTT. The variable domain in full, completed from reference TRBV28 and TRBJ1-5, reads DVKVTQSSRYLVKRTGEKVFLECVQDMDHENMFWYRQDPGLGLRLIYFSYDVKMKEKGDIPEGYSVSREKKERFSLILESASTNQTSMYLCASNRQGWQPQHFGDGTRLSIL.